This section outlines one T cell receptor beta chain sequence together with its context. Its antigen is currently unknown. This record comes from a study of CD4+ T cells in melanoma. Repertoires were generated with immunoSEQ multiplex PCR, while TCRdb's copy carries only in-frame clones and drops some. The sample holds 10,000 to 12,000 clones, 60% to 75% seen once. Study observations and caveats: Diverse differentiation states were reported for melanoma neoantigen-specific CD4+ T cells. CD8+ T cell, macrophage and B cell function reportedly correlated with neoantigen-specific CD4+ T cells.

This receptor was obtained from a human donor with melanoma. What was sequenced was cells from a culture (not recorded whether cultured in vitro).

The CDR3 is CASSSHSWTSTLIGYEQYF. The DNA for the CDR3 is TGTGCCAGCAGCTCCCACTCCTGGACTAGCACCCTTATCGGCTACGAGCAGTACTTC. This chain connects TRBV9 to TRBJ2-7; 8 nucleotides align to TRBD2. The CDR3 runs 19 residues. Germline CDR1 is SGDLS and CDR2 is YYNGEE. J gave up 3 bases and V 4 bases, and 21 bases lay outside the gene matches.